What follows describes a single TCR beta chain. The V and J ends lost 8 bases and 3 bases respectively, with 16 bases between them. Germline CDR1 is MDHEN and CDR2 is SYDVKM. This CDR3 contains 14 residues. This sample is drawn from a study of T-cell memory formation after mild COVID-19. 5'RACE with constant-segment primers built TCRalpha and TCRbeta cDNA libraries with UMIs. TCRdb called the 5' RACE reads again in MiXCR, with one record for every CDR3 protein. The sample lists around 450,000 distinct CDR3 sequences; about 20% were seen once. Sequencing was performed on PBMCs or a T cell subset sorted from them (not recorded which). This receptor was identified in an adult woman who had mild COVID-19 (a few samples of this study predate the infection). Cell type and time point are not known. The chain uses TRBV28 and TRBJ1-1; D may be TRBD1 (5 bases). The CDR3 protein is CASAQGPADTEAFF. Written as DNA, the CDR3 is TGTGCCAGCGCCCAGGGACCCGCGGACACTGAAGCTTTCTTT.